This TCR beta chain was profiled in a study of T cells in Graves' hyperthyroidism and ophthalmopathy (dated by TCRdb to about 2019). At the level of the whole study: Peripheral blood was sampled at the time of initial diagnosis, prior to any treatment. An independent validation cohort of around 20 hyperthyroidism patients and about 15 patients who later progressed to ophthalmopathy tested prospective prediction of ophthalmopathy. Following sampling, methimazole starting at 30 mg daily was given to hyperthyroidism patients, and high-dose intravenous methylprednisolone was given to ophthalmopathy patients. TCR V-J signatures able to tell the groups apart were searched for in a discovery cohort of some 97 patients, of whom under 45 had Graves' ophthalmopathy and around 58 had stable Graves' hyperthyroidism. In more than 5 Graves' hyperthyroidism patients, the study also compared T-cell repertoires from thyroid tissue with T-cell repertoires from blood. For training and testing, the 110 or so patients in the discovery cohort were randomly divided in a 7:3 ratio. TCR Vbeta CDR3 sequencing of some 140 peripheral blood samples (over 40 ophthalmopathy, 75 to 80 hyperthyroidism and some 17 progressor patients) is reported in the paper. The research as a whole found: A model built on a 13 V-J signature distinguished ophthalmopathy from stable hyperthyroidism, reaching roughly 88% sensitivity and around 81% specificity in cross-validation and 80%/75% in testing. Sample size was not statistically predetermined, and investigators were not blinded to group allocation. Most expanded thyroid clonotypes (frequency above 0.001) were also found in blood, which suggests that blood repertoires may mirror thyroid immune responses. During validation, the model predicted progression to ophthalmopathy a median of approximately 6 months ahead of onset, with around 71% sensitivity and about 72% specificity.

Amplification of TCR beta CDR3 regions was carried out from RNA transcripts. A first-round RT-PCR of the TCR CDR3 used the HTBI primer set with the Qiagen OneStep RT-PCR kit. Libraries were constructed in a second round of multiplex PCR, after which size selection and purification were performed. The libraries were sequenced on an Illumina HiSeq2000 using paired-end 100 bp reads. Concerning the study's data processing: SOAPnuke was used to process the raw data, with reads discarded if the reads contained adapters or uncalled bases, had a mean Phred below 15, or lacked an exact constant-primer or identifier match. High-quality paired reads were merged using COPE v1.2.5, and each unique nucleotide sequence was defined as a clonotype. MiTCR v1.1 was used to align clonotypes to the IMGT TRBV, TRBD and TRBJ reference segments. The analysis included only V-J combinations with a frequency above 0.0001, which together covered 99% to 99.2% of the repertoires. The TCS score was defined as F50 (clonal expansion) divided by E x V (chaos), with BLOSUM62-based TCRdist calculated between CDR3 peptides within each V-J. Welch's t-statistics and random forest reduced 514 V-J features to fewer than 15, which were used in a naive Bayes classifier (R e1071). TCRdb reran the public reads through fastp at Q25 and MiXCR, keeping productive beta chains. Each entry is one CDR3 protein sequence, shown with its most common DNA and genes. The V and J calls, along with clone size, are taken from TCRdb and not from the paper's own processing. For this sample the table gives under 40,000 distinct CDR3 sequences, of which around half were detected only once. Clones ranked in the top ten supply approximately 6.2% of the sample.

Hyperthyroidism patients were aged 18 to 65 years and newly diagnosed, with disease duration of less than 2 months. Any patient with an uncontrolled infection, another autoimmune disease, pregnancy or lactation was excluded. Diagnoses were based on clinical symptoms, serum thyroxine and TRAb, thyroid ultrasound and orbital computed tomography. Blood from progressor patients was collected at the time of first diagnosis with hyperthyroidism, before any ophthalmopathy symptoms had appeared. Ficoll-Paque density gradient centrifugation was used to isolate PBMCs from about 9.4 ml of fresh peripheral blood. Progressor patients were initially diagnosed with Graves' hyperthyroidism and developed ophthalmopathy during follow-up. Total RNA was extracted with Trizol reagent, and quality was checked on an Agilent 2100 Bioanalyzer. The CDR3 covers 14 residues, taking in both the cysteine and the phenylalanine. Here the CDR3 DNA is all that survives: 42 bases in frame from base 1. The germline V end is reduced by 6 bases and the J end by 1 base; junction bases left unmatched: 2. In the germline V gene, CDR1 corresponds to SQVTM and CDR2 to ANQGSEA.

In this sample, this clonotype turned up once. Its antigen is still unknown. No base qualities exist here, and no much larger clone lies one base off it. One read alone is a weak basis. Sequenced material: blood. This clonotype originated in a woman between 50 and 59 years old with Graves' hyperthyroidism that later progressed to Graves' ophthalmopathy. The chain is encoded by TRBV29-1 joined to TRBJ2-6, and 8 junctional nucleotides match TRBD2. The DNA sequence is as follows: TGCAGCGTCTTAGCGGGGTCTGGGGCCAACGTCCTGACTTTC. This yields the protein CSVLAGSGANVLTF. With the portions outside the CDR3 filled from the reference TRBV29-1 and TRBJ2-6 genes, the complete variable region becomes SAVISQKPSRDICQRGTSLTIQCQVDSQVTMMFWYRQQPGQSLTLIATANQGSEATYESGFVIDKFPISRPNLTFSTLTVSNMSPEDSSIYLCSVLAGSGANVLTFGAGSRLTVL.